The rows below give T cell receptor beta chains drawn from one sample of a study of shared clonotypes between healthy human individuals. Assay used: immunoSEQ multiplex PCR; TCRdb lists only in-frame clones, some missing. This sample yields some 2,400,000 clones, of which more than 90% are seen a single time; approximately 0.13% belongs to the top ten. Sequenced material: naive CD4+ T cells sorted from blood. The receptor set was obtained from a man younger than 35 in good health. CDR3s include the opening cysteine and the closing phenylalanine or tryptophan. The D gene is left open where the match is weak. The size of a clone is reported for some rows only, either as once, few or many, or as a class for expanded clones.

d_gene	v_gene	abundance	j_gene	CDR3aa	CDR3nt
.	TRBV5-1	.	TRBJ2-3	CASSSRAGGADTQYF	TGCGCCAGCAGCTCCCGCGCGGGTGGTGCAGATACGCAGTATTTT
TRBD1	TRBV30	.	TRBJ2-7	CAWSEGDRGEQYF	TGTGCCTGGAGTGAGGGGGACAGGGGCGAGCAGTACTTC
TRBD2	TRBV6-1	.	TRBJ2-7	CASSEAGGVGDYEQYF	TGTGCCAGCAGTGAAGCGGGAGGGGTAGGGGACTACGAGCAGTACTTC
TRBD1	TRBV5-5	few	TRBJ1-5	CASSENRGNQPQHF	TGTGCCAGCAGCGAGAACAGGGGGAATCAGCCCCAGCATTTT
.	TRBV10-3	.	TRBJ2-7	CAIKGDSGPYEQYF	TGTGCCATCAAAGGCGACTCAGGACCCTACGAGCAGTACTTC
TRBD2	TRBV29-1	.	TRBJ2-7	CSVALSGSPDDLYEQYF	TGCAGCGTTGCCCTTAGCGGGAGCCCGGATGATCTTTACGAGCAGTACTTC
TRBD1	TRBV6-5	.	TRBJ2-7	CASKPRQGTVYEQYF	TGTGCCAGCAAACCAAGACAGGGCACCGTCTACGAGCAGTACTTC
.	TRBV27	.	TRBJ1-5	CASSPQGSGVNQPQHF	TGTGCCAGCAGTCCACAGGGAAGCGGGGTTAATCAGCCCCAGCATTTT
.	TRBV9	.	TRBJ2-1	CASSGQGPHNEQFF	TGTGCCAGCAGCGGACAAGGGCCCCACAATGAGCAGTTCTTC
.	TRBV6-5	.	TRBJ1-1	CASRPTEYTEAFF	TGTGCCAGCAGACCGACAGAATACACTGAAGCTTTCTTT
TRBD1	TRBV7-3	.	TRBJ2-1	CASSPGQGLGEQFF	TGTGCCAGCAGCCCGGGACAGGGACTCGGAGAGCAGTTCTTC
.	TRBV7-9	.	TRBJ1-4	CASSSEQGREKLFF	TGTGCCAGCAGCTCCGAACAGGGTCGTGAAAAACTGTTTTTT
TRBD1	TRBV30	.	TRBJ2-7	CAWSLGQGSDEQYF	TGTGCCTGGAGCCTGGGACAGGGTAGCGACGAGCAGTACTTC
TRBD2	TRBV29-1	.	TRBJ2-7	CSVVLAGGPNEQYF	TGCAGCGTTGTCCTAGCGGGGGGGCCGAACGAGCAGTACTTC
TRBD1	TRBV18	.	TRBJ1-2	CASSPPTGTQGYGYTF	TGTGCCAGCTCACCCCCGACAGGGACCCAGGGCTATGGCTACACCTTC
TRBD2	TRBV7-2	.	TRBJ2-6	CASSLATVSGAGANVLTF	TGTGCCAGCAGCTTAGCAACAGTAAGCGGGGCTGGGGCCAACGTCCTGACTTTC
.	TRBV25-1	.	TRBJ2-5	CASSESNKARETQYF	TGTGCCAGCAGCGAGTCTAACAAGGCTCGGGAGACCCAGTACTTC
.	TRBV27	.	TRBJ1-5	CASSPGMGRAGNQPQHF	TGTGCCAGCAGTCCTGGGATGGGTAGGGCAGGCAATCAGCCCCAGCATTTT
TRBD1	TRBV5-1	once	TRBJ1-1	CASSLSGQGNTEAFF	TGCGCCAGCAGCTTGTCGGGACAGGGGAACACTGAAGCTTTCTTT
.	TRBV4-1	few	TRBJ2-6	CASTRGGSSGANVLTF	TGCGCCAGCACCCGTGGGGGTAGCTCTGGGGCCAACGTCCTGACTTTC
TRBD2	TRBV5-6	once	TRBJ2-1	CASSSGTSGGHEQFF	TGTGCCAGCAGCTCCGGGACTAGCGGGGGTCATGAGCAGTTCTTC
.	TRBV5-1	once	TRBJ2-7	CASSLDSLTYEQYF	TGCGCCAGCAGCTTGGACTCCTTAACCTACGAGCAGTACTTC
.	TRBV4-1	.	TRBJ2-2	CASSQPAAGLADYNTGELFF	TGCGCCAGCAGCCAACCCGCAGCTGGGCTAGCAGATTATAACACCGGGGAGCTGTTTTTT
.	TRBV18	.	TRBJ1-5	CASSPVLSNQPQHF	TGTGCCAGCTCACCAGTCCTTAGCAATCAGCCCCAGCATTTT
TRBD1	TRBV18	.	TRBJ1-2	CASSPPAGQALHFSYGYTF	TGTGCCAGCTCACCACCAGCGGGACAGGCTCTTCATTTTTCCTATGGCTACACCTTC
.	TRBV7-2	.	TRBJ2-7	CASSLRGTSSYEQYF	TGTGCCAGCAGCCTCAGGGGCACAAGCTCCTACGAGCAGTACTTC
TRBD1	TRBV19	.	TRBJ1-2	CASSTPDRGDSYGYTF	TGTGCCAGTAGTACCCCGGACAGGGGGGATTCCTATGGCTACACCTTC
.	TRBV9	.	TRBJ2-1	CASSVEGAHYNEQFF	TGTGCCAGCAGCGTAGAGGGTGCCCACTACAATGAGCAGTTCTTC
.	TRBV5-5	.	TRBJ1-2	CASSLAGDNYGYTF	TGTGCCAGCAGCTTGGCGGGCGATAACTATGGCTACACCTTC
TRBD2	TRBV18	.	TRBJ2-7	CASSPPGRGGDEQYF	TGTGCCAGCTCACCACCGGGGAGGGGAGGGGACGAGCAGTACTTC
.	TRBV6-5	.	TRBJ1-6	CASSRELLGSPLHF	TGTGCCAGCAGTAGAGAATTGCTCGGTTCACCCCTCCACTTT
.	TRBV30	.	TRBJ2-7	CASRVGYEQYF	TGTGCCTCCCGTGTGGGCTACGAGCAGTACTTC
.	TRBV30	.	TRBJ2-2	CAWETGTPSGGELFF	TGTGCCTGGGAAACCGGGACACCTTCGGGGGGGGAGCTGTTTTTT
TRBD1	TRBV30	.	TRBJ1-2	CAWSDKQGARGYTF	TGTGCCTGGAGCGACAAACAGGGGGCGCGGGGCTACACCTTC
.	TRBV6-5	.	TRBJ2-7	CASSYSTRAYFYEQYF	TGTGCCAGCAGTTACTCGACGCGGGCATACTTCTACGAGCAGTACTTC
.	TRBV4-1	.	TRBJ2-7	CASSQDPQSLSYEQYF	TGCGCCAGCAGCCAAGATCCACAGTCCCTCTCCTACGAGCAGTACTTC
TRBD1	TRBV9	.	TRBJ1-5	CASSVGTEGQPQHF	TGTGCCAGCAGCGTTGGGACAGAGGGTCAGCCCCAGCATTTT
.	TRBV30	.	TRBJ2-1	CAWNTGGASYNEQFF	TGTGCCTGGAACACTGGCGGGGCCTCCTACAATGAGCAGTTCTTC
.	TRBV5-1	.	TRBJ2-2	CASSATGLNTGELFF	TGCGCCAGCAGCGCAACAGGGTTGAACACCGGGGAGCTGTTTTTT
.	TRBV11-3	.	TRBJ1-2	CASLPRISSNYGYTF	TGTGCCAGCCTCCCTCGGATATCCTCGAACTATGGCTACACCTTC
.	TRBV7-8	.	TRBJ1-5	CASSLEGSRNQPQHF	TGTGCCAGCAGCCTAGAGGGCAGCCGCAATCAGCCCCAGCATTTT
.	TRBV5-1	.	TRBJ1-3	CASSSLQGSGNTIYF	TGCGCCAGCAGCTCACTACAGGGCTCAGGAAACACCATATATTTT